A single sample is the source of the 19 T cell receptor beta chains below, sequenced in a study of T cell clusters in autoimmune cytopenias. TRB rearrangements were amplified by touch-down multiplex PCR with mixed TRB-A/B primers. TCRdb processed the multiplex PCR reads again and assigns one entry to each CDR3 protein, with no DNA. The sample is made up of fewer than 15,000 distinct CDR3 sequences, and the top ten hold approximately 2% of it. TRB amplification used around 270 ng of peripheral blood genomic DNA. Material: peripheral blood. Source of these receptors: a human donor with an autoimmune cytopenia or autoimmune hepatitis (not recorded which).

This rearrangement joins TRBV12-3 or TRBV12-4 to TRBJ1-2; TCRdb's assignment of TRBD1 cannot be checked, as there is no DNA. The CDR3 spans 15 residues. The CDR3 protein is CASSIRDRATYGYTF.

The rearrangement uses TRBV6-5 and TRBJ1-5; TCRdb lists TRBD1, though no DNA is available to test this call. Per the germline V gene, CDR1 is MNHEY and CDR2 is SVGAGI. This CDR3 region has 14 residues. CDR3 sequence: CASSGQGARQPQHF.

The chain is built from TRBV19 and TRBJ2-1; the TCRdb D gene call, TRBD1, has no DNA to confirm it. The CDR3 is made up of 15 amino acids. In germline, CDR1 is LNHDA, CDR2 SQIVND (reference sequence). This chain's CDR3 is CASSATPGTGSEQFF.

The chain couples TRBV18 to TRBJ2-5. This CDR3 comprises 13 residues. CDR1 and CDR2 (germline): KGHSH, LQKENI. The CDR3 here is CASSPQDGQTQYF. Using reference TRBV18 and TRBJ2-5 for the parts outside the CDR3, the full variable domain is NAGVMQNPRHLVRRRGQEARLRCSPMKGHSHVYWYRQLPEEGLKFMVYLQKENIIDESGMPKERFSAEFPKEGPSILRIQQVVRGDSAAYFCASSPQDGQTQYFGPGTRLLVL.

The chain's CDR3 is CASSRAALSYNEQFF. The chain recombines TRBV5-1 with TRBJ2-1; as DNA is missing, the TRBD2 call by TCRdb cannot be tested. This CDR3 contains 15 residues. CDR1 and CDR2 (germline): SGHRS, YFSETQ.

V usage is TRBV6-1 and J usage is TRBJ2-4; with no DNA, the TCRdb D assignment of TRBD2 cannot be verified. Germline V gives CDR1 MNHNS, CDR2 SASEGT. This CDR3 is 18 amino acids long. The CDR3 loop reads CASQVAPGRRVAKNIQYF.

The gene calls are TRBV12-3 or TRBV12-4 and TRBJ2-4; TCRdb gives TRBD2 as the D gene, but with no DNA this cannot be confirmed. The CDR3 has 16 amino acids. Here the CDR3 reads CASSLSERGTKNIQYF.

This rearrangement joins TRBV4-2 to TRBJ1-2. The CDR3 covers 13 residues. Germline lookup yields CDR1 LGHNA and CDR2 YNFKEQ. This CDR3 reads CASSQVSGSGYTF.

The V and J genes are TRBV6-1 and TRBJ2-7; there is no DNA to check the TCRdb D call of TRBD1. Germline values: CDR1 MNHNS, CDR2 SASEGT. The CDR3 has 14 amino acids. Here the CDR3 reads CASSLERVIYEQYF.

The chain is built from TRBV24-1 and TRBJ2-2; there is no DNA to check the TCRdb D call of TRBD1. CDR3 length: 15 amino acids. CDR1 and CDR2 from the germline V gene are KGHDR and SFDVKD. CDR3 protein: CATSDPGTERGELFF.

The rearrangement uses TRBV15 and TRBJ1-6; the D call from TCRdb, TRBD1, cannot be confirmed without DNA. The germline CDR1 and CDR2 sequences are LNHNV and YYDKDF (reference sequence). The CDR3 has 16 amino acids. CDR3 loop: CATSRKSGTGNSPLHF. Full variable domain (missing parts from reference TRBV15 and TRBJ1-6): DAMVIQNPRYQVTQFGKPVTLSCSQTLNHNVMYWYQQKSSQAPKLLFHYYDKDFNNEADTPDNFQSRRPNTSFCFLDIRSPGLGDTAMYLCATSRKSGTGNSPLHFGNGTRLTVT.

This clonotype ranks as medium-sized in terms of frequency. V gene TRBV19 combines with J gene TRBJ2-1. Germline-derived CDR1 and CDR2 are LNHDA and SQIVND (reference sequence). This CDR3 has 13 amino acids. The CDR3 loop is CASSITVYNEQFF.

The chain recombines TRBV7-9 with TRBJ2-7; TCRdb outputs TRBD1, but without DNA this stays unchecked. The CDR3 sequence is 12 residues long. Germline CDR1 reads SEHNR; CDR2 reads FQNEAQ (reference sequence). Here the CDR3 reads CASSFPLDEQYF. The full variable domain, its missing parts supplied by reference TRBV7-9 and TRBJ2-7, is DTGVSQNPRHKITKRGQNVTFRCDPISEHNRLYWYRQTLGQGPEFLTYFQNEAQLEKSRLLSDRFSAERPKGSFSTLEIQRTEQGDSAMYLCASSFPLDEQYFGPGTRLTVT.

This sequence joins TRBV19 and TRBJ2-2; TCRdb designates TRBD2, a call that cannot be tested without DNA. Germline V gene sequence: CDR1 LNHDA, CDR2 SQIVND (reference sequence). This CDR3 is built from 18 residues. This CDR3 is CASRPWALAEPNPGELFF.

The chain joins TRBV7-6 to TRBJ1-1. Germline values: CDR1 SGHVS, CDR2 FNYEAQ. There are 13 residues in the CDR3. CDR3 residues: CASSSNVRTEAFF.

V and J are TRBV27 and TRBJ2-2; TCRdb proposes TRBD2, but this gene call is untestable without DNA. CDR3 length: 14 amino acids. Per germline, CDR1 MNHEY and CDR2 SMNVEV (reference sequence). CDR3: CASSSAGAQRELFF.

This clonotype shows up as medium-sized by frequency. The CDR3 sequence: CASSIAGGRSGANVLTF. The rearrangement uses TRBV19 and TRBJ2-6; TCRdb designates TRBD1, a call that cannot be tested without DNA. The CDR3 is made up of 17 amino acids. Germline loops: CDR1 LNHDA, CDR2 SQIVND (reference sequence).

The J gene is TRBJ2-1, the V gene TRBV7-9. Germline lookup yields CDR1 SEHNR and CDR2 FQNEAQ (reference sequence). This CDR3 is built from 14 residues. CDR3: CASSLDIVYNEQFF.

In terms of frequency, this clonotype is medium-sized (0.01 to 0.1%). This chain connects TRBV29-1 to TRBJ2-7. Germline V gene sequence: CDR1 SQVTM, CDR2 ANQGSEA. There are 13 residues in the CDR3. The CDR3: CSVVKGNILQQYF.